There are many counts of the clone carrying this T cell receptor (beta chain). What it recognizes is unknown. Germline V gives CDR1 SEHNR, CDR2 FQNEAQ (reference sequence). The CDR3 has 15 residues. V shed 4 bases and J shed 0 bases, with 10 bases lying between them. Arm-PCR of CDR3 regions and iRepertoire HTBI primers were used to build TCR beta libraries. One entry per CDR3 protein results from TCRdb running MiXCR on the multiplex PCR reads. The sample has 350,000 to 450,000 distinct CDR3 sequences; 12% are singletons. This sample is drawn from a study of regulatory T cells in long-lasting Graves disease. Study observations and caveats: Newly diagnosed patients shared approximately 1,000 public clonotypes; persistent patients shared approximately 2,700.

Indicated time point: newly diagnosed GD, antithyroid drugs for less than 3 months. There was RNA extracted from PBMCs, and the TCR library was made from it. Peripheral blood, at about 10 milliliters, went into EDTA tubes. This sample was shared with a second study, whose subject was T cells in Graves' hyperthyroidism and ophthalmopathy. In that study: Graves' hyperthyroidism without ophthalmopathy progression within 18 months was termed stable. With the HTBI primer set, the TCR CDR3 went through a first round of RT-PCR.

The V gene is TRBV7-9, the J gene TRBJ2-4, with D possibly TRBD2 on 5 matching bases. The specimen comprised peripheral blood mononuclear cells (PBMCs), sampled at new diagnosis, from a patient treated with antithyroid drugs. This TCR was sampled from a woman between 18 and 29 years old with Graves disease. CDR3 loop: CASSSAGGAKNIQYF. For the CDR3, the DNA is TGTGCCAGCAGCTCCGCAGGAGGAGCCAAAAACATTCAGTACTTC.